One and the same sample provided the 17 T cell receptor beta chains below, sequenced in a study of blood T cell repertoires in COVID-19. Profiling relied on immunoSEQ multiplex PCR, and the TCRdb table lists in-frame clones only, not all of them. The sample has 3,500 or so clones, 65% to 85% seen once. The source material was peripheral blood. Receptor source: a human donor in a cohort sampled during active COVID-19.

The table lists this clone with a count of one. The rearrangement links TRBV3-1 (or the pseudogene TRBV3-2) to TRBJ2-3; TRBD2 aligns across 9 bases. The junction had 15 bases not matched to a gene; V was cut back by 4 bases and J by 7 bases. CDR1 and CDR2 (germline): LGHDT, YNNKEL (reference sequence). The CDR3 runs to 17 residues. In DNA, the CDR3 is TGTGCCAGCAGCCCGCGGGGGGGCCTGGGCACGGGTAATACGCAGTATTTT. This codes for CASSPRGGLGTGNTQYF.

The DNA of the CDR3 is TGTGCCAGCAGCCCGGGACAGGGGGTTCAAGAGACCCAGTACTTC. It translates to CASSPGQGVQETQYF. The chain carries TRBV5-8 and TRBJ2-5, with TRBD1 matching over 11 bases. CDR1 SGHTS and CDR2 YDEGEE come from the germline V gene. This CDR3 spans 15 amino acids. J gave up 2 bases and V 4 bases, and 4 bases lay outside the gene matches.

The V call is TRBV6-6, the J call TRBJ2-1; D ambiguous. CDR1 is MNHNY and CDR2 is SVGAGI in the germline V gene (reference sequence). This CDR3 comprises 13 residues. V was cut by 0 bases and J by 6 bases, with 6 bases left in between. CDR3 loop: CASSYSASNEQFF. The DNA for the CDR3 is TGTGCCAGCAGTTACTCTGCCAGCAATGAGCAGTTCTTC.

The CDR3 is CASSLKGGRAEAFF. CDR3 bases: TGTGCCAGCAGCTTAAAGGGTGGGAGGGCTGAAGCTTTCTTT. V gene TRBV7-9 combines with J gene TRBJ1-1; no firm D call. V lost 2 bases, J lost 6 bases, and 13 bases lay in between. The CDR3 sequence is 14 residues long. Per germline, CDR1 SEHNR and CDR2 FQNEAQ (reference sequence).

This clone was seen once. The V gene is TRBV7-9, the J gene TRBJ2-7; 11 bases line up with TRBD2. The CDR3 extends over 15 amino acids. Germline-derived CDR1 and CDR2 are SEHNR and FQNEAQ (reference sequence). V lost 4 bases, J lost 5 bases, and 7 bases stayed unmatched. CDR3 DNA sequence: TGTGCCAGCAGCTCTGGGACTAGCGGCGGCCACGAGCAGTACTTC. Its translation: CASSSGTSGGHEQYF.

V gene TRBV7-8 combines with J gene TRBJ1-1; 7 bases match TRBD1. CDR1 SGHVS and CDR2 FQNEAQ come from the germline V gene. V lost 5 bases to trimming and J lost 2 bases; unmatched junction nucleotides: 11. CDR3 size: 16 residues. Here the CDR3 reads CASSLRGNRGNTEAFF. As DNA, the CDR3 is TGTGCCAGCAGCCTTAGGGGGAACAGGGGTAACACTGAAGCTTTCTTT. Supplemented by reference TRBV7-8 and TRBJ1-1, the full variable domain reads GAGVSQSPRYKVAKRGQDVALRCDPISGHVSLFWYQQALGQGPEFLTYFQNEAQLDKSGLPSDRFFAERPEGSVSTLKIQRTQQEDSAVYLCASSLRGNRGNTEAFFGQGTRLTVV.

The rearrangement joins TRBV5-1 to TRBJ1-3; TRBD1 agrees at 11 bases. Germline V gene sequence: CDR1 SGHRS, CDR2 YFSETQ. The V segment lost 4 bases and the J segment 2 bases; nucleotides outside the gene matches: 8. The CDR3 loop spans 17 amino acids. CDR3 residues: CASSQNPGQGAGNTIYF. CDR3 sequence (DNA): TGCGCCAGCAGCCAAAACCCGGGACAGGGGGCTGGAAACACCATATATTTT.

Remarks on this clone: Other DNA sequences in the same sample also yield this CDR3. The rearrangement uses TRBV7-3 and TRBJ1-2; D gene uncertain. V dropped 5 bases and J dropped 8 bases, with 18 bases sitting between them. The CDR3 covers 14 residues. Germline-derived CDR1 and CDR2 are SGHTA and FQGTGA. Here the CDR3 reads CASSVSMAEGGYTF. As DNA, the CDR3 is TGTGCCAGCAGCGTCTCGATGGCCGAGGGCGGCTACACCTTC.

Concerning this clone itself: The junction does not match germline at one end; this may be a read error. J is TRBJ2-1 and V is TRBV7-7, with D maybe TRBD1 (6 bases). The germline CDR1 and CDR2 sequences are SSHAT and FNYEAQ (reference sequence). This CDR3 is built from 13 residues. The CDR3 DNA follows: TGTGCTAGCAGCCCACTACAGGGCAGTGAGCAGTTCTTC. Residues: CASSPLQGSEQFF.

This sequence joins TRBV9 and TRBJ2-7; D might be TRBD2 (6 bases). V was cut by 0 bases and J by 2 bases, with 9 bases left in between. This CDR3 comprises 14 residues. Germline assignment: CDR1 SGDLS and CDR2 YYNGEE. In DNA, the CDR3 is TGTGCCAGCAGCGTAGAAGGAGGGCCCTACGAGCAGTACTTC. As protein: CASSVEGGPYEQYF.

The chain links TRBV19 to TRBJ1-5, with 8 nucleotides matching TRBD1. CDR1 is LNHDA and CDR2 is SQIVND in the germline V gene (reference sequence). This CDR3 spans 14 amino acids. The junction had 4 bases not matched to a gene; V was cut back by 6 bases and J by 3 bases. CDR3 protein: CASRGTGPNQPQHF. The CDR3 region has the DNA TGTGCCAGTAGAGGGACAGGTCCCAATCAGCCCCAGCATTTT.

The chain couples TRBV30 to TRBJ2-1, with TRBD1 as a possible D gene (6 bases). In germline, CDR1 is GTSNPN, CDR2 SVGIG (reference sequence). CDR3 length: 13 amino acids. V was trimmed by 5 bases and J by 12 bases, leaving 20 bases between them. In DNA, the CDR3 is TGTGCCTGGGATAGCACAGGGAGCGCCGTGCAGTTCTTC. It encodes CAWDSTGSAVQFF.

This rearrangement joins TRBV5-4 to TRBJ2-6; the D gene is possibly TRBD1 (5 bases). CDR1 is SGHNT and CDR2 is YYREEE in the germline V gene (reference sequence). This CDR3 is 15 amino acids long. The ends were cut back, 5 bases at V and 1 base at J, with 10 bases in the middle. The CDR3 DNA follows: TGTGCCAGCAGTTTCCAGGGATCTGGGGCCAACGTCCTGACTTTC. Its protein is CASSFQGSGANVLTF.

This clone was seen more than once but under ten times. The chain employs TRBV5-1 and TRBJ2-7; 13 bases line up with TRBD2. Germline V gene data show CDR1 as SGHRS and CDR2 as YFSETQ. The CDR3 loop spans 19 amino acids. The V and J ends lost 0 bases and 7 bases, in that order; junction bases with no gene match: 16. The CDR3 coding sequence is TGCGCCAGCAGCTTGGTCGGGACTAGCGGGGCCGACTACCGGGGGGAGCAGTACTTC. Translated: CASSLVGTSGADYRGEQYF.

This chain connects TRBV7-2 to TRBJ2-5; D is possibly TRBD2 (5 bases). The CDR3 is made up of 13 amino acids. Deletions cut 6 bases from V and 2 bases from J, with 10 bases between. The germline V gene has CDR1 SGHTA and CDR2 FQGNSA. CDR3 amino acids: CASSSARQETQYF. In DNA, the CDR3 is TGTGCCAGCAGTAGCGCTAGACAAGAGACCCAGTACTTC.

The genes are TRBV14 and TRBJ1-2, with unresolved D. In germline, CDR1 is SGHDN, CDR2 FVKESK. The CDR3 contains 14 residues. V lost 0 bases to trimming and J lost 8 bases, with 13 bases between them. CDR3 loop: CASSQELGTWGYTF. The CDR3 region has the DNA TGTGCCAGCAGCCAAGAGTTGGGCACCTGGGGCTACACCTTC. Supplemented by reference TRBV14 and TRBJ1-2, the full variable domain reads EAGVTQFPSHSVIEKGQTVTLRCDPISGHDNLYWYRRVMGKEIKFLLHFVKESKQDESGMPNNRFLAERTGGTYSTLKVQPAELEDSGVYFCASSQELGTWGYTFGSGTRLTVV.

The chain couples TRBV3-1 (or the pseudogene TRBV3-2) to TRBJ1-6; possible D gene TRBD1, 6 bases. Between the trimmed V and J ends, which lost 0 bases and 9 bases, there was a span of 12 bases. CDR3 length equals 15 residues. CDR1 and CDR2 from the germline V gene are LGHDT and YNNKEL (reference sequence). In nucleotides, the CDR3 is TGTGCCAGCAGCCAAGATGGCAGGGGTCCTTCACCCCTCCACTTT. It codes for CASSQDGRGPSPLHF.